The T cell receptor (beta chain) under discussion was sequenced for a study of T cell responses to AZD1222 COVID-19 vaccine. Study findings and constraints: Across spike, vaccine-associated CD4 TCRs were found, dominant at 160-218 and 743-854.

Sequencing was performed with immunoSEQ multiplex PCR; in TCRdb, only in-frame clones are kept and a portion is missing. Here the sample spans over 40,000 clones, approximately 84% being singletons. About this clone: Its antigen is not known.

Germline CDR1 reads GTSNPN; CDR2 reads SVGIG (reference sequence). V lost 5 bases and J lost 0; bases outside the gene matches: 4. CDR3 size: 14 residues. This TCR was recovered from an adult in good health. This chain links TRBV30 with TRBJ1-2, with 9 nucleotides matching TRBD1. Source: peripheral blood, taken on day 0 of AZD1222 vaccination. The CDR3 here is CAWLQGAANYGYTF. The DNA of the CDR3 is TGTGCCTGGCTACAGGGGGCGGCTAACTATGGCTACACCTTC.